The clone carrying this T cell receptor (beta chain) was seen many times. The V gene's germline CDR1 is LGHNA and CDR2 YSLEER. Trimming took 4 bases from V and 0 from J, leaving 6 bases between them. The CDR3 is made up of 14 amino acids. These data belong to a study of early T cells in non-severe SARS-CoV-2 infection. Study background: Sequenced bulk RNA came from whole blood that was unsorted, and chains were unpaired.

The library protocol tagged individual cDNA molecules with unique molecular identifiers. A single record per CDR3 protein comes from TCRdb applying MiXCR to the 5' RACE reads. Found here are around 78,000 distinct CDR3 sequences, 10% of them singletons; the top ten hold roughly 7.5%. The sequence came from an adult who was a healthcare worker with PCR-confirmed SARS-CoV-2 infection or an uninfected control (not recorded which). The sequences come from whole blood, collected at baseline. J is TRBJ2-2 and V is TRBV4-3; D possibly corresponds to TRBD2 (5 bases). The CDR3 nucleotides are TGCGCCAGCAGCCCGGGAACGAACACCGGGGAGCTGTTTTTT. Protein sequence: CASSPGTNTGELFF.